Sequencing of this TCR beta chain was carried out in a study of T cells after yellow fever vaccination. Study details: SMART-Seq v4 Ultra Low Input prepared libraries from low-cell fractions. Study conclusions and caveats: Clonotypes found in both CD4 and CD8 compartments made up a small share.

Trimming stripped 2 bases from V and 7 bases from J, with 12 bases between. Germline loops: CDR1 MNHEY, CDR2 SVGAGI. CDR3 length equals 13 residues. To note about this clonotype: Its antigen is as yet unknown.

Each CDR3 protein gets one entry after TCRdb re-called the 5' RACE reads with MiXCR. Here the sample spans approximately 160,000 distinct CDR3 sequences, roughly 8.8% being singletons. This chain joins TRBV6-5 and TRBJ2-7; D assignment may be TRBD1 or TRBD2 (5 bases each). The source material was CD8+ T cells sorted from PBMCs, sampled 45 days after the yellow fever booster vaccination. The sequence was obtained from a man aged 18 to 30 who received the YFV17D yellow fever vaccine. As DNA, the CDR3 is TGTGCCAGCAGTTACCTTGGGGACCGGGAGCAGTACTTC. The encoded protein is CASSYLGDREQYF.